This entry lists 20 T cell receptor beta chains sequenced from one sample in a study of blood T cell repertoires in COVID-19. Data came from immunoSEQ multiplex PCR; TCRdb stores just in-frame clones and leaves some out. This table has approximately 250,000 clones, about 83% appearing once. The specimen sequenced was peripheral blood. These receptors came from a woman aged 40 to 55 who had recovered from COVID-19.

This chain joins TRBV5-6 and TRBJ1-1; TRBD1 matches at 10 bases. CDR3 size: 14 residues. The germline CDR1 and CDR2 sequences are SGHDT and YYEEEE. Trimming took 6 bases from V and 5 from J; bases not matched to a gene: 7. The CDR3 sequence is CASTLTGGYTEAFF. The CDR3 bases are TGTGCCAGCACCCTGACAGGGGGCTATACTGAAGCTTTCTTT.

The chain is built from TRBV2 and TRBJ1-2, with D unresolved. CDR3 size: 14 residues. The germline V and J ends were trimmed by 7 bases and 4 bases, with 16 bases remaining between them. CDR1 and CDR2 (germline): SNHLY, FYNNEI. Written as DNA, the CDR3 is TGTGCCAGCATCCAAACAGCATCGGTCTATGGCTACACCTTC. Residues: CASIQTASVYGYTF.

The J gene is TRBJ1-2, the V gene TRBV6-5; 7 nucleotides align to TRBD1. V lost 0 bases to trimming and J lost 8 bases; unmatched junction nucleotides: 3. Germline CDR1 is MNHEY and CDR2 is SVGAGI. This CDR3 spans 13 amino acids. The CDR3 DNA reads TGTGCCAGCAGTTACTCCCAGGGGGGCGGCTACACCTTC. Encoded protein: CASSYSQGGGYTF.

The chain links TRBV19 to TRBJ2-1; tentative D call: TRBD2 (6 bases). The germline V gene has CDR1 LNHDA and CDR2 SQIVND (reference sequence). The CDR3 runs to 14 residues. Between the trimmed V and J ends, which lost 3 bases and 9 bases, there was a span of 15 bases. Written as DNA, the CDR3 is TGTGCCAGTAGTATCAGCGCTAGCGCGCCTGAGCAGTTCTTC. Its protein product is CASSISASAPEQFF.

The V and J genes are TRBV6-5 and TRBJ1-6; maybe TRBD1 (6 bases). The V and J ends lost 6 bases and 9 bases respectively, with 18 bases between them. Germline CDR1 MNHEY, CDR2 SVGAGI. This CDR3 is 15 amino acids long. The CDR3, as DNA: TGTGCCAGCAGCCGCGCCCGGACAGACGTTTCACCCCTCCACTTT. Residues: CASSRARTDVSPLHF.

The rearrangement uses TRBV7-8 and TRBJ2-2; 9 bases are a match to TRBD1. With 5 bases clipped from V and 5 bases from J, the junction kept 6 bases outside the gene matches. There are 15 residues in the CDR3. CDR1 is SGHVS and CDR2 is FQNEAQ in the germline V gene. The CDR3 sequence: CASSLWDRETGELFF. In nucleotides, the CDR3 is TGTGCCAGCAGCCTATGGGACAGGGAGACCGGGGAGCTGTTTTTT.

This clone showed up just a few times. This chain links TRBV5-6 with TRBJ1-1, with D possibly matching TRBD1 (6 bases). The ends were cut back, 4 bases at V and 1 base at J, with 8 bases in the middle. The CDR3 is 13 amino acids. Germline CDR1 SGHDT, CDR2 YYEEEE. The CDR3 nucleotides are TGTGCCAGCAGCAGGGGGGGGAACACTGAAGCTTTCTTT. Translating gives CASSRGGNTEAFF.

This chain connects TRBV28 to TRBJ1-5; D unclear. The germline CDR1 and CDR2 sequences are MDHEN and SYDVKM. There are 14 residues in the CDR3. With 2 bases removed from V and 3 bases from J, the gap between germline ends came to 8 bases. CDR3 in amino acids: CASSLDNLNQPQHF. The CDR3 coding sequence is TGTGCCAGCAGTTTAGACAATCTCAATCAGCCCCAGCATTTT.

V gene TRBV5-4 combines with J gene TRBJ1-2; D might be TRBD1 (6 bases). Germline lookup yields CDR1 SGHNT and CDR2 YYREEE (reference sequence). The CDR3 is made up of 14 amino acids. Trimming shortened V by 3 bases and J by 6 bases, and 15 bases separated the two germline ends. DNA of the CDR3: TGTGCCAGCAGCTCCCGAAGGGCAGGGGATGGCTACACCTTC. Translation: CASSSRRAGDGYTF.

The chain couples TRBV27 to TRBJ1-2; tentatively, D is TRBD1 (6 bases). V was clipped by 8 bases and J by 4 bases, with 14 bases between them. The CDR3 contains 13 residues. Germline V gene data show CDR1 as MNHEY and CDR2 as SMNVEV (reference sequence). CDR3 amino acids: CASAPGQVYGYTF. The DNA for the CDR3 is TGTGCCAGCGCGCCGGGACAAGTCTATGGCTACACCTTC.

This clone was detected only a few times. This chain joins TRBV18 and TRBJ1-1; TRBD1 matches at 7 bases. CDR1 and CDR2 from the germline V gene are KGHSH and LQKENI. J gave up 0 bases and V 4 bases, and 2 bases lay outside the gene matches. This CDR3 has 14 residues. The CDR3 nucleotides read TGTGCCAGCTCACAGGGACAGCTGAACACTGAAGCTTTCTTT. Protein product: CASSQGQLNTEAFF.

This clone came up a few times. V is TRBV4-2 and J is TRBJ1-6; no reliable D call. This CDR3 is 13 amino acids long. V was shortened by 0 bases and J by 13 bases, with 10 bases between the two germline ends. Looked up from germline, CDR1 is LGHNA and CDR2 is YNFKEQ. DNA for the CDR3: TGTGCCAGCAGCCAAGAGCCAGGCTTGCCCCTCCACTTT. It translates to CASSQEPGLPLHF.

The chain is built from TRBV30 and TRBJ2-7, with TRBD1 identical over 8 bases. Germline V lookup: CDR1 GTSNPN, CDR2 SVGIG (reference sequence). The CDR3 has 14 amino acids. J lost 0 bases, V lost 3 bases, and 4 bases had no gene match. The CDR3 nucleotides are TGTGCCTGGAGCAGGGGGCTCTCCTCCTACGAGCAGTACTTC. Translation gives CAWSRGLSSYEQYF.

V is TRBV5-1 and J is TRBJ2-7, with 12 bases lining up with TRBD1. Germline CDR1 SGHRS, CDR2 YFSETQ. There are 15 residues in the CDR3. V lost 4 bases and J lost 5; bases outside the gene matches: 7. CDR3 DNA sequence: TGCGCCAGCAGCGTAACCGGGACAGGGGGCGACGAGCAGTACTTC. Its translation: CASSVTGTGGDEQYF.

This rearrangement joins TRBV5-1 to TRBJ1-2; possibly TRBD1 for D (5 bases). The CDR3 is 14 residues long. Trimming took 4 bases from V and 2 from J, leaving 12 bases between them. CDR1 and CDR2 from the germline V gene are SGHRS and YFSETQ. CDR3 in DNA: TGCGCCAGCAGCCGGGGAGGGGAAAACTATGGCTACACCTTC. This encodes CASSRGGENYGYTF. Filled out from reference TRBV5-1 and TRBJ1-2, the complete variable domain reads KAGVTQTPRYLIKTRGQQVTLSCSPISGHRSVSWYQQTPGQGLQFLFEYFSETQRNKGNFPGRFSGRQFSNSRSEMNVSTLELGDSALYLCASSRGGENYGYTFGSGTRLTVV.

The chain links TRBV3-1 (or the pseudogene TRBV3-2) to TRBJ2-3; no firm D call. Germline V CDR1 and CDR2: LGHDT, YNNKEL (reference sequence). Trimming shortened V by 2 bases and J by 6 bases, and 9 bases separated the two germline ends. The CDR3 length is 13 residues. CDR3 amino acids: CASSQRSGDTQYF. Here the CDR3 DNA reads TGTGCCAGCAGCCAACGATCCGGGGATACGCAGTATTTT.

The chain is built from TRBV7-2 and TRBJ2-7; 11 nucleotides align to TRBD2. Germline-derived CDR1 and CDR2 are SGHTA and FQGNSA. The CDR3 loop spans 15 amino acids. V was clipped by 5 bases and J by 4 bases; unmatched bases: 7. In nucleotides, the CDR3 is TGTGCCAGCAGCATTTCTAGCGGGGGGTGGTACGAGCAGTACTTC. Amino acid sequence: CASSISSGGWYEQYF.

The V and J genes are TRBV5-5 and TRBJ1-5; weak D call: TRBD1 (5 bases). Germline CDR1 reads SGHKS; CDR2 reads YYEKEE (reference sequence). Trimming took 0 bases from V and 7 from J, leaving 14 bases between them. The length of the CDR3 is 15 residues. The CDR3 reads CASSLAGTEGQPQHF. The CDR3 bases are TGTGCCAGCAGCTTGGCCGGGACGGAGGGGCAGCCCCAGCATTTT.

V usage is TRBV18 and J usage is TRBJ2-7; 8 nucleotides align to TRBD1. Trimming removed 5 bases from V and 2 bases from J; junction bases left unmatched: 8. The germline V gene encodes CDR1 KGHSH and CDR2 LQKENI. The CDR3 extends over 15 amino acids. Here the CDR3 DNA reads TGTGCCAGCTCATTGGGGACAGGCATTACCTACGAGCAGTACTTC. It translates to CASSLGTGITYEQYF.

This chain uses TRBV29-1 with TRBJ1-5; D may be TRBD1 (6 bases). Trimming took 4 bases from V and 1 from J, leaving 8 bases between them. This CDR3 contains 13 residues. Per germline, CDR1 SQVTM and CDR2 ANQGSEA. The CDR3 reads CSVGRGSNQPQHF. Here the CDR3 DNA reads TGCAGCGTTGGTAGGGGGAGCAATCAGCCCCAGCATTTT.